This T cell receptor (beta chain) was identified during a study of T cell clonotyping in hematopoietic cell transplantation. Study-wide findings and caveats: Recipient TCR diversity dropped after transplant; expanded clonotypes rose from day 30 to 180.

Concerning this clone: No antigen is known for it.

Germline CDR1 is SEHNR and CDR2 is FQNEAQ (reference sequence). V shed 5 bases and J shed 4 bases, with 17 bases lying between them. The CDR3 totals 16 residues. Assay used: immunoSEQ multiplex PCR; TCRdb lists only in-frame clones, some missing. The repertoire holds about 11,000 clones, 85% to 90% seen once, with 15% to 20% in the top ten. The TCR sequence derives from a female patient between 55 and 75 years old who had an allogeneic stem cell transplant from an unrelated donor, so the T cells may come from the graft donor. Some clones in this sample may be carry-over from other donors' samples. This specimen was PBMCs, taken 100 days after allogeneic stem cell transplant. J is TRBJ2-2 and V is TRBV7-9, with D maybe TRBD2 (6 bases). CDR3 protein: CASSPQLGGVTGELFF. The CDR3, as DNA: TGTGCCAGCAGCCCCCAACTGGGAGGAGTCACCGGGGAGCTGTTTTTT.